The 20 T cell receptor beta chains presented below share a single source sample, sequenced in a study of blood T cell repertoires in COVID-19. The assay was immunoSEQ multiplex PCR, and TCRdb's table has in-frame clones only and misses some. The sample holds hundreds of thousands of clones, 80% to 85% seen once. The sample consisted of PBMCs or T cells enriched from blood (not recorded which). The receptors here all came from a man aged 40-50 years who had been exposed to COVID-19.

V is TRBV2 and J is TRBJ1-2; no firm D call. Germline V gene data show CDR1 as SNHLY and CDR2 as FYNNEI. The CDR3 extends over 13 amino acids. Deletions cut 4 bases from V and 4 bases from J, with 10 bases between. The CDR3 DNA follows: TGTGCCAGCAGTGTGGCAGGACTCTATGGCTACACCTTC. Translating gives CASSVAGLYGYTF. Drawing the rest from reference TRBV2 and TRBJ1-2, the complete variable domain is EPEVTQTPSHQVTQMGQEVILRCVPISNHLYFYWYRQILGQKVEFLVSFYNNEISEKSEIFDDQFSVERPDGSNFTLKIRSTKLEDSAMYFCASSVAGLYGYTFGSGTRLTVV.

The V gene is TRBV3-1 (or the pseudogene TRBV3-2), the J gene TRBJ1-5; 8 bases fit TRBD1. Germline V lookup: CDR1 LGHDT, CDR2 YNNKEL (reference sequence). J was trimmed by 5 bases and V by 4 bases; bases with no gene match: 7. The CDR3 extends over 15 amino acids. The CDR3 region is CASSLGQGLDQPQHF. The CDR3 nucleotides are TGTGCCAGCAGCCTTGGACAGGGTCTCGATCAGCCCCAGCATTTT.

This rearrangement joins TRBV3-1 (or the pseudogene TRBV3-2) to TRBJ1-2, with D hard to call. The CDR3 is 15 residues long. V gave up 4 bases and J gave up 9 bases, with 21 bases separating them. Germline V gives CDR1 LGHDT, CDR2 YNNKEL (reference sequence). The CDR3 DNA follows: TGTGCCAGCAGCCCTGATCTTCAGGTTTTTAGGAGCTACACCTTC. The encoded protein is CASSPDLQVFRSYTF.

J is TRBJ2-2 and V is TRBV30; 10 positions match TRBD2. V gave up 4 bases and J gave up 6 bases; unmatched junction bases: 11. The CDR3 spans 16 residues. Germline CDR1 is GTSNPN and CDR2 is SVGIG (reference sequence). As DNA, the CDR3 is TGTGCCTGGACTAATATAGCGGGGGGTAGCGCCGGGGAGCTGTTTTTT. Amino acids: CAWTNIAGGSAGELFF.

As DNA, the CDR3 is TGTGCCACCAGGGGGGGGACTAGCGGGACCGGAGAGCAGTACTTC. It codes for CATRGGTSGTGEQYF. This sequence joins TRBV24-1 and TRBJ2-7, with 13 bases matching TRBD2. Germline lookup yields CDR1 KGHDR and CDR2 SFDVKD. The CDR3 has 15 residues. Losses at the gene ends were 7 bases for V and 7 bases for J; bases not matched to a gene: 9.

The rearrangement joins TRBV4-1 to TRBJ2-1, with TRBD1 matching 7 bases. CDR1 is MGHRA and CDR2 is YSYEKL in the germline V gene. The CDR3 runs 14 residues. V trimming: 9 bases; J trimming: 2 bases; junction bases outside the gene matches: 7. The DNA of the CDR3 is TGCGCCAGTCAAGTAGGACAGGCCTACAATGAGCAGTTCTTC. Protein: CASQVGQAYNEQFF.

V gene TRBV6-5 combines with J gene TRBJ2-4; TRBD1 matches 10 bases. This CDR3 contains 16 residues. The germline CDR1 and CDR2 sequences are MNHEY and SVGAGI. The J segment lost 6 bases and the V segment lost 3 bases, leaving 8 bases of the junction unmatched. CDR3 coding DNA: TGTGCCAGCAGTTATCGACCGGGACAGGGGCTAAACATTCAGTACTTC. Protein product: CASSYRPGQGLNIQYF.

This clone was seen once. This chain connects TRBV9 to TRBJ2-3, with D hard to call. Germline CDR1 SGDLS, CDR2 YYNGEE. The CDR3 loop spans 14 amino acids. The V end lost 4 bases, the J end lost 1 base, and 10 bases lay between the germline ends. The CDR3 region is CASSSRLGTDTQYF. In nucleotides, the CDR3 is TGTGCCAGCAGCTCCCGACTCGGCACAGATACGCAGTATTTT.

The chain has TRBV7-2 and TRBJ2-5, with 10 bases lining up with TRBD2. The V segment lost 2 bases and the J segment 7 bases; nucleotides outside the gene matches: 13. The V gene's germline CDR1 is SGHTA and CDR2 FQGNSA. This CDR3 is built from 17 residues. In DNA, the CDR3 is TGTGCCAGCAGCTTAAAAAGCGGGAGGGCGCTGCCGGGGACCCAGTACTTC. Its protein product is CASSLKSGRALPGTQYF.

The chain uses TRBV5-1 and TRBJ2-3; D remains unclear. Germline values: CDR1 SGHRS, CDR2 YFSETQ. The CDR3 is 13 residues long. V was cut by 1 base and J by 0 bases, with 3 bases left in between. The CDR3 bases are TGCGCCAGCAGCTTGCCTAGCACAGATACGCAGTATTTT. Encoded protein: CASSLPSTDTQYF.

The chain uses TRBV10-3 and TRBJ2-7; 10 bases are a match to TRBD1. Trimming cost V 5 bases and J 1 base; bases outside gene matches: 2. The germline V gene has CDR1 ENHRY and CDR2 SYGVKD. The CDR3 consists of 14 residues. The CDR3, as DNA: TGTGCCATCAGTCCGGGACAGGGGTCCTACGAGCAGTACTTC. Translating gives CAISPGQGSYEQYF.

The chain employs TRBV25-1 and TRBJ1-1, with a possible D match to TRBD1 (5 bases). Germline V gives CDR1 MGHDK, CDR2 SYGVNS. The CDR3 has 15 residues. Trimming pared 8 bases from V and 4 bases from J, leaving 20 bases between. The CDR3 DNA follows: TGTGCCAGCTCCGATTCGTGGGGCGGCGTCACTGAAGCTTTCTTT. Residues: CASSDSWGGVTEAFF. The full variable domain, its missing parts supplied by reference TRBV25-1 and TRBJ1-1, is EADIYQTPRYLVIGTGKKITLECSQTMGHDKMYWYQQDPGMELHLIHYSYGVNSTEKGDLSSESTVSRIRTEHFPLTLESARPSHTSQYLCASSDSWGGVTEAFFGQGTRLTVV.

This clone was seen more than once but under ten times. The chain recombines TRBV6-5 with TRBJ1-1; no clear D gene. V gave up 7 bases and J gave up 1 base, with 10 bases separating them. Germline V lookup: CDR1 MNHEY, CDR2 SVGAGI. There are 13 residues in the CDR3. CDR3 in amino acids: CASKKQENTEAFF. The CDR3 DNA reads as TGTGCCAGCAAAAAACAAGAGAACACTGAAGCTTTCTTT.

The V gene is TRBV27, the J gene TRBJ1-5; possible D gene TRBD1, 6 bases. The CDR3 loop spans 14 amino acids. V gave up 4 bases and J gave up 2 bases, with 9 bases separating them. Germline V lookup: CDR1 MNHEY, CDR2 SMNVEV (reference sequence). CDR3 region: CASSSPGGNQPQHF. CDR3 nucleotide sequence: TGTGCCAGCAGTTCCCCAGGGGGCAATCAGCCCCAGCATTTT.

This clone was observed a few times. The rearrangement links TRBV30 to TRBJ2-1; 12 positions match TRBD2. CDR3 length: 16 residues. Germline CDR1 reads GTSNPN; CDR2 reads SVGIG (reference sequence). Trimming cost V 0 bases and J 6 bases; bases outside gene matches: 6. In nucleotides, the CDR3 is TGTGCCTGGAGTGTGGGCCTAGCGGGAGGGATCAATGAGCAGTTCTTC. As protein: CAWSVGLAGGINEQFF.

The chain recombines TRBV12-3 or TRBV12-4 with TRBJ2-1; D is unresolved. The CDR3 sequence is 12 residues long. Trimming took off 5 bases at V and 7 bases at J, with 9 bases between the two ends. This CDR3 is CASSASSNEQFF. The CDR3 DNA reads TGTGCCAGCAGTGCTAGTTCGAATGAGCAGTTCTTC.

V usage is TRBV6-5 and J usage is TRBJ2-1, with 14 bases that match TRBD2. Trimming cost V 7 bases and J 9 bases; bases outside gene matches: 8. The CDR3 runs 15 residues. Germline V CDR1 and CDR2: MNHEY, SVGAGI. In DNA, the CDR3 is TGTGCCAGCAAAGCGGGACTAGCGGGAGTCGCTGAGCAGTTCTTC. Translating gives CASKAGLAGVAEQFF.

CDR3 residues: CASSAHPLGGTDTQYF. DNA for the CDR3: TGTGCCAGCAGCGCTCACCCGCTGGGGGGTACAGATACGCAGTATTTT. The chain uses TRBV7-3 and TRBJ2-3; weak D call: TRBD2 (6 bases). V was cut by 5 bases and J by 3 bases, with 18 bases left in between. The CDR3 loop spans 16 amino acids. The germline CDR1 and CDR2 sequences are SGHTA and FQGTGA.

The gene calls are TRBV6-5 and TRBJ2-7, with 8 bases identical to TRBD1. V was pared by 0 bases and J by 2 bases, with 6 bases of the junction left unmatched. Looked up from germline, CDR1 is MNHEY and CDR2 is SVGAGI. This CDR3 spans 16 amino acids. CDR3 region: CASSYSSGGQTYEQYF. The DNA of the CDR3 is TGTGCCAGCAGTTACTCTTCAGGGGGCCAAACCTACGAGCAGTACTTC.

The chain couples TRBV29-1 to TRBJ2-1, with 8 positions matching TRBD2. This CDR3 is 13 amino acids long. V dropped 3 bases and J dropped 15; count of bases not matched to a gene: 13. In germline, CDR1 is SQVTM, CDR2 ANQGSEA. The DNA for the CDR3 is TGCAGCGTTGAGGGGACTAGTAGCGTAGAGGCGTTCTTC. As protein: CSVEGTSSVEAFF.